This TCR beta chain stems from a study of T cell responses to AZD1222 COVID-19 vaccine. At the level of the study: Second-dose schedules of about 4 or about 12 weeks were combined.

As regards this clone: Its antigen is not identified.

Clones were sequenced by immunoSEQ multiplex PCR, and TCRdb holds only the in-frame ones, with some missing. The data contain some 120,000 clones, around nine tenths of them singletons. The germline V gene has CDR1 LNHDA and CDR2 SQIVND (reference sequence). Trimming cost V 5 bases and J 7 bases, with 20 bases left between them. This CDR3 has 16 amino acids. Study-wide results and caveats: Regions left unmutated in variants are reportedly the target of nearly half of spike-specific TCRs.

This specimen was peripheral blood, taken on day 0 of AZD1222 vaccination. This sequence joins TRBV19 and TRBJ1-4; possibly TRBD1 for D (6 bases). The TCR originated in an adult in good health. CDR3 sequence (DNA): TGTGCCAGTAGTGGCCCGTTTGGGGACAAGGGTGAAAAACTGTTTTTT. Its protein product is CASSGPFGDKGEKLFF.